Presented here are 20 T cell receptor beta chains from one specimen sequenced in a study of radiotherapy plus CTLA-4 blockade in lung cancer. This table comes from immunoSEQ multiplex PCR, and its TCRdb copy is limited to in-frame clones, with some not included. The sample comprises about 120,000 clones, 65% to 85% of which are singletons, and over 4% rests with the top ten. The input for sequencing was peripheral blood, taken from a patient treated with radiotherapy plus ipilimumab. These receptors were collected from a human donor with non-small cell lung cancer who had a partial response to radiotherapy plus ipilimumab.

V is TRBV2 and J is TRBJ2-5; 8 positions agree with TRBD2. Losses at the gene ends were 10 bases for V and 5 bases for J; bases not matched to a gene: 3. The CDR3 runs to 11 residues. The germline V gene has CDR1 SNHLY and CDR2 FYNNEI. The CDR3 is CATREGETQYF. The CDR3 DNA follows: TGTGCCACCCGGGAGGGGGAGACCCAGTACTTC.

Notes on this clone: One end of the junction does not line up with germline, which may come from a read error. Additional DNA sequences in this sample encode the identical CDR3. This chain uses TRBV7-2 with TRBJ1-2; 7 bases match TRBD1. Germline lookup yields CDR1 SGHTA and CDR2 FQGNSA. This CDR3 has 13 amino acids. This chain's CDR3 is CASSSGGYYGYTF. The CDR3 DNA reads TGTGCCAGCAGCTCAGGGGGTTACTACGGCTACACCTTC. The variable domain in full, completed from reference TRBV7-2 and TRBJ1-2, reads GAGVSQSPSNKVTEKGKDVELRCDPISGHTALYWYRQSLGQGLEFLIYFQGNSAPDKSGLPSDRFSAERTGGSVSTLTIQRTQQEDSAVYLCASSSGGYYGYTFGSGTRLTVV.

The CDR3 DNA sequence: TGTGCCAGCAGTTACTACAGGGTCTCCTATGGCTACACCTTC. Protein: CASSYYRVSYGYTF. The J gene is TRBJ1-2, the V gene TRBV6-6, with D tentatively TRBD1 (6 bases). Trimming removed 1 base from V and 4 bases from J, with 10 bases in between. Germline V gene data show CDR1 as MNHNY and CDR2 as SVGAGI (reference sequence). The CDR3 runs 14 residues.

The rearrangement joins TRBV5-1 to TRBJ2-3, with TRBD2 identical over 9 bases. Looked up from germline, CDR1 is SGHRS and CDR2 is YFSETQ. The CDR3 length is 14 residues. After removal of 0 bases from V and 9 bases from J, the junction contained 5 bases not matched to a gene. The CDR3 coding sequence is TGCGCCAGCAGCTTGGAATTAGCGGGAGACACGCAGTATTTT. It specifies CASSLELAGDTQYF.

V usage is TRBV6-4 and J usage is TRBJ2-1; 7 bases are shared with TRBD1. Per the germline V gene, CDR1 is MRHNA and CDR2 is SNTAGT. V lost 7 bases to trimming and J lost 3 bases; unmatched junction nucleotides: 3. The CDR3 is 13 amino acids. The CDR3 nucleotides are TGTGCCAGCAAGTGGGACAGCTACAATGAGCAGTTCTTC. Protein sequence: CASKWDSYNEQFF.

This chain connects TRBV18 to TRBJ2-5, with 13 positions matching TRBD2. CDR1 and CDR2 (germline): KGHSH, LQKENI. With 6 bases clipped from V and 5 bases from J, the junction kept 12 bases outside the gene matches. This CDR3 contains 17 residues. In DNA form, the CDR3 reads TGTGCCAGCTCCCGGACTAGCGGGGGAGACCCACGGGAGACCCAGTACTTC. Translated, it gives CASSRTSGGDPRETQYF.

CDR3 nucleotide sequence: TGTGCCAGCAGTTTATTAGTTTATCAGCCCCAGCATTTT. Amino acids: CASSLLVYQPQHF. V usage is TRBV28 and J usage is TRBJ1-5, with D uncertain. Germline assignment: CDR1 MDHEN and CDR2 SYDVKM. The CDR3 covers 13 residues. V shed 1 base and J shed 5 bases, with 6 bases lying between them.

CDR3 in amino acids: CASSGVGGADTQYF. The CDR3 nucleotides are TGTGCCAGCAGTGGGGTAGGGGGAGCAGATACGCAGTATTTT. The chain recombines TRBV28 with TRBJ2-3; weak D call: TRBD1 (6 bases). The CDR3 covers 14 residues. CDR1 and CDR2 (germline): MDHEN, SYDVKM. V was trimmed by 5 bases and J by 4 bases, leaving 13 bases between them.

This clone was found a few times. The chain is built from TRBV5-1 and TRBJ1-6; 9 bases are a match to TRBD1. The V gene end was trimmed by 8 bases and the J gene end by 9 bases; junction bases not matched to a gene: 3. CDR1 and CDR2 from the germline V gene are SGHRS and YFSETQ. The CDR3 is made up of 12 amino acids. The CDR3 region is CASKTGGSPLHF. The CDR3 DNA sequence: TGCGCCAGTAAGACAGGGGGTTCACCCCTCCACTTT.

The chain links TRBV6-6 to TRBJ1-1; perhaps TRBD1 as D (5 bases). Germline lookup yields CDR1 MNHNY and CDR2 SVGAGI (reference sequence). CDR3 length: 15 residues. V was cut by 0 bases and J by 3 bases, with 11 bases left in between. The CDR3 sequence: CASSYSPGGDTEAFF. CDR3 coding DNA: TGTGCCAGCAGTTACTCTCCAGGAGGGGACACTGAAGCTTTCTTT.

This chain uses TRBV19 with TRBJ1-2, with D possibly matching TRBD1 (6 bases). Trimming pared 3 bases from V and 6 bases from J, leaving 17 bases between. The CDR3 totals 15 residues. Germline V lookup: CDR1 LNHDA, CDR2 SQIVND (reference sequence). The CDR3 loop reads CASSIALPGANGYTF. DNA for the CDR3: TGTGCCAGTAGTATCGCCCTCCCAGGGGCAAATGGCTACACCTTC.

This clone was observed a handful of times. V usage is TRBV28 and J usage is TRBJ2-7, with 8 bases matching TRBD1. J gave up 4 bases and V 6 bases, and 8 bases lay outside the gene matches. In germline, CDR1 is MDHEN, CDR2 SYDVKM. There are 14 residues in the CDR3. Written as DNA, the CDR3 is TGTGCCAGCAGACCGGACAGGGTATCGTACGAGCAGTACTTC. Amino acid sequence: CASRPDRVSYEQYF.

The rearrangement uses TRBV25-1 and TRBJ1-4; 8 nucleotides match TRBD1. The CDR3 extends over 14 amino acids. Germline assignment: CDR1 MGHDK and CDR2 SYGVNS. V lost 7 bases to trimming and J lost 5 bases; unmatched junction nucleotides: 6. CDR3 amino acids: CASTRTGSNEKLFF. The CDR3 bases are TGTGCCAGCACCCGGACAGGGTCAAATGAAAAACTGTTTTTT.

This clone was seen just once. This chain joins TRBV27 and TRBJ2-7; the match to TRBD2 covers 8 bases. The CDR3 extends over 15 amino acids. In germline, CDR1 is MNHEY, CDR2 SMNVEV (reference sequence). V shed 2 bases and J 1 base; nucleotides not matched to a gene: 4. The CDR3 nucleotides read TGTGCCAGCAGTTTAAGCGGGAGTATTTCCTACGAGCAGTACTTC. This codes for CASSLSGSISYEQYF.

The chain couples TRBV10-3 to TRBJ2-1; weak D call: TRBD2 (6 bases). The CDR3 is 14 residues long. The germline CDR1 and CDR2 sequences are ENHRY and SYGVKD. Trimming shortened V by 2 bases and J by 4 bases, and 9 bases separated the two germline ends. DNA of the CDR3: TGTGCCATCAGTGAGCCTGGGGGGTACAATGAGCAGTTCTTC. Its translation is CAISEPGGYNEQFF.

This clone was seen at least ten times. The CDR3 DNA reads TGTGCCAGCAGTGCACAGACTAGCGGGGAATACAATGAGCAGTTCTTC. It yields the protein CASSAQTSGEYNEQFF. This chain connects TRBV6-4 to TRBJ2-1; 11 nucleotides align to TRBD2. V gave up 4 bases and J gave up 4 bases; unmatched junction bases: 6. Germline V CDR1 and CDR2: MRHNA, SNTAGT. The CDR3 extends over 16 amino acids.

In this sample, this clone turned up once. The gene calls are TRBV7-2 and TRBJ2-5; 7 nucleotides align to TRBD2. V dropped 5 bases and J dropped 4; count of bases not matched to a gene: 10. CDR3 length: 15 amino acids. Per the germline V gene, CDR1 is SGHTA and CDR2 is FQGNSA. The CDR3 is CASSPLGVAGETQYF. In DNA form, the CDR3 reads TGTGCCAGCAGCCCCCTAGGGGTAGCGGGAGAGACCCAGTACTTC.

This sequence joins TRBV7-2 and TRBJ1-4; no definite D call. This CDR3 is built from 13 residues. Germline CDR1 is SGHTA and CDR2 is FQGNSA. Trimming pared 0 bases from V and 10 bases from J, leaving 9 bases between. CDR3: CASSLAQRGKLFF. CDR3 bases: TGTGCCAGCAGCTTAGCCCAACGCGGAAAACTGTTTTTT.

The chain recombines TRBV28 with TRBJ2-7; D might be TRBD2 (6 bases). Germline values: CDR1 MDHEN, CDR2 SYDVKM. The length of the CDR3 is 15 residues. V shed 7 bases and J shed 2 bases, with 18 bases lying between them. The CDR3 DNA follows: TGTGCCAGCAAGGGCTATGGGGGAGGCACCTACGAGCAGTACTTC. Its translation is CASKGYGGGTYEQYF.

The chain combines TRBV28 with TRBJ1-1, with 9 bases fitting TRBD1. Germline-derived CDR1 and CDR2 are MDHEN and SYDVKM. Trimming cost V 8 bases and J 3 bases; bases outside gene matches: 19. This CDR3 has 18 amino acids. CDR3: CASPPAKGTGFMDTEAFF. CDR3 DNA: TGTGCCAGCCCTCCCGCGAAGGGGACAGGGTTTATGGACACTGAAGCTTTCTTT.